The 7 T cell receptor beta chains listed next were all sequenced from one sample in a study of cytomegalovirus exposure and HLA in healthy donors. The PCR employed 60 Vbeta primers together with 13 Jbeta primers. Repertoires were generated with immunoSEQ multiplex PCR, while TCRdb's copy carries only in-frame clones and drops some. Among 120,000 or so clones listed, over 9.5% were seen once. The sequenced sample consisted of PBMCs. The source is a woman aged 18 to 35 in good health and CMV-seropositive.

The chain recombines TRBV10-3 with TRBJ2-7; 10 nucleotides match TRBD2. The ends lost 10 bases at V and 4 bases at J; junction bases unmatched: 16. Germline loops: CDR1 ENHRY, CDR2 SYGVKD. The CDR3 is 16 residues long. The CDR3 here is CATFRGLAGASYEQYF. The CDR3, as DNA: TGTGCCACCTTCAGAGGGCTAGCGGGAGCGTCGTACGAGCAGTACTTC.

This clone was observed a few times. CDR3 DNA: TGTGCCAGCAGCCCGCGAGGTTCTAATGAAAAACTGTTTTTT. Residues: CASSPRGSNEKLFF. The chain joins TRBV9 to TRBJ1-4; D is undetermined. V dropped 4 bases and J dropped 3 bases, with 10 bases sitting between them. The CDR3 runs to 14 residues. Germline CDR1 and CDR2: SGDLS and YYNGEE.

V usage is TRBV10-3 and J usage is TRBJ1-1, with 7 nucleotides matching TRBD1. Trimming at V came to 7 bases and at J to 3 bases, leaving 8 bases not matched to a gene. Germline V CDR1 and CDR2: ENHRY, SYGVKD. This CDR3 spans 14 amino acids. The chain's CDR3 is CAITPDRDYTEAFF. Here the CDR3 DNA reads TGTGCCATCACCCCTGACAGGGACTACACTGAAGCTTTCTTT.

V usage is TRBV6-5 and J usage is TRBJ1-2, with unresolved D. Germline CDR1 is MNHEY and CDR2 is SVGAGI. The CDR3 has 11 amino acids. Trimming removed 8 bases from V and 4 bases from J, with 8 bases in between. This CDR3 reads CASGGTYGYTF. CDR3 coding DNA: TGTGCCAGCGGCGGTACCTATGGCTACACCTTC.

This clone was counted a few times. The V call is TRBV9, the J call TRBJ2-7; 7 bases align to TRBD2. J gave up 1 base and V 0 bases, and 7 bases lay outside the gene matches. The CDR3 has 16 amino acids. Germline V gene lookup returns CDR1 SGDLS and CDR2 YYNGEE. The CDR3 loop reads CASSVGSSGTSYEQYF. CDR3 DNA: TGTGCCAGCAGCGTAGGCTCTAGCGGTACGTCCTACGAGCAGTACTTC.

The sample holds a few counts of this clone. The V and J genes are TRBV5-4 and TRBJ1-1; D may be TRBD1 (6 bases). CDR3 length equals 12 residues. CDR1 and CDR2 (germline): SGHNT, YYREEE (reference sequence). V was shortened by 0 bases and J by 9 bases, with 9 bases between the two germline ends. This CDR3 is CASSLVTGQAFF. Written as DNA, the CDR3 is TGTGCCAGCAGCTTGGTAACAGGGCAAGCTTTCTTT.

This clone was counted only a few times. This chain's CDR3 is CASSAWGGSPQPQHF. In nucleotides, the CDR3 is TGTGCCAGCAGTGCCTGGGGGGGAAGCCCTCAGCCCCAGCATTTT. The genes are TRBV2 and TRBJ1-5, with a tentative D call TRBD1 (5 bases). Germline assignment: CDR1 SNHLY and CDR2 FYNNEI. This CDR3 has 15 amino acids. Trimming left V 4 bases short and J 6 bases short, with 16 bases between.